This TCR beta chain was recorded in a study of PD-L1 blockade in urothelial cancer. This CDR3 contains 16 residues. V dropped 4 bases and J dropped 10; count of bases not matched to a gene: 11. Germline CDR1 reads SGHNT; CDR2 reads YYREEE (reference sequence). Produced via immunoSEQ multiplex PCR; TCRdb's table is partial and in-frame only. This table has 87,000 or so clones, around 84% appearing once. Time point denoted: pretreatment peripheral blood. V is TRBV5-4 and J is TRBJ1-6; TRBD1 agrees at 10 bases. This specimen was PBMCs, taken around atezolizumab (anti-PD-L1) treatment. The receptor comes from a man aged 55 to 70 with urothelial cancer. CDR3 protein: CASSQDIGTGDSPLHF. DNA of the CDR3: TGTGCCAGCAGCCAAGATATCGGGACAGGGGACTCACCCCTCCACTTT.